The clone carrying this T cell receptor beta chain was recorded a few times. Its antigen remains unidentified. Germline V gene lookup returns CDR1 SGHAT and CDR2 FQNNGV. The length of the CDR3 is 15 residues. V was clipped by 5 bases and J by 3 bases; unmatched bases: 8. One entry per CDR3 protein results from TCRdb running MiXCR on the 5' RACE reads. In the table there are fewer than 95,000 distinct CDR3 sequences, roughly 15% of which are singletons. This sample is drawn from a study of T-cell memory formation after mild COVID-19. Notes on the study in general: Shrinking CD4+ clones were chiefly CM and EM; CD8+ ones were chiefly EMRA. CD4/CD8 balance characterized clones contracting day 15 to 85, and CD4+ skew characterized later expanders.

The source is a man between 18 and 35 years old who had mild COVID-19 (a few samples of this study predate the infection). Cell type and time point are not known. Sequenced: PBMCs or a T cell subset sorted from them (not recorded which). This chain joins TRBV11-2 and TRBJ2-3, with 7 bases fitting TRBD1. CDR3 in amino acids: CASSRQGFVTDTQYF. CDR3 nucleotides: TGTGCCAGCAGCCGACAGGGATTCGTGACAGATACGCAGTATTTT.